These 4 T cell receptor beta chains share one sample of origin, sequenced in a study of blood T cells in healthy people across ages. Combining a sample-barcoded 5' primer with a J-beta primer mix, a second PCR ran for about 6 to 12 cycles. TCRdb re-called the 5' RACE reads with MiXCR, one entry per CDR3 protein. Seen here are around 800,000 distinct CDR3 sequences, about 47% observed once, and the top ten hold 15% to 20%. The sequencing input was blood. These receptors all come from a man aged 80 or over in good health.

The chain carries TRBV7-9 and TRBJ2-7; 9 nucleotides line up with TRBD2. Trimming at V came to 5 bases and at J to 4 bases, leaving 24 bases not matched to a gene. CDR3 length: 20 amino acids. Germline CDR1 and CDR2: SEHNR and FQNEAQ (reference sequence). The DNA for the CDR3 is TGTGCCAGCAGCCCAGGGGTCGGTAGCGGGAGTCCTTTATCATATTACGAGCAGTACTTC. It is translated as CASSPGVGSGSPLSYYEQYF.

The chain carries TRBV9 and TRBJ2-1; TRBD2 matches 13 bases. The CDR3 loop spans 15 amino acids. With 2 bases clipped from V and 4 bases from J, the junction kept 0 bases outside the gene matches. Germline V lookup: CDR1 SGDLS, CDR2 YYNGEE. The CDR3 loop is CASSVTSGGYNEQFF. CDR3 in DNA: TGTGCCAGCAGCGTGACTAGCGGGGGGTACAATGAGCAGTTCTTC.

V and J are TRBV7-2 and TRBJ1-6; D remains unclear. Trimming left V 2 bases short and J 3 bases short, with 8 bases between. The CDR3 length is 15 residues. CDR1 is SGHTA and CDR2 is FQGNSA in the germline V gene. CDR3 nucleotides: TGTGCCAGCAGCTTACATGCGAACTATAATTCACCCCTCCACTTT. Amino acid sequence: CASSLHANYNSPLHF.

The V gene is TRBV6-2 or TRBV6-3, the J gene TRBJ2-3; 8 positions match TRBD2. The CDR3 runs to 13 residues. Per germline, CDR1 MNHEY and CDR2 SVGEGT. With 5 bases clipped from V and 5 bases from J, the junction kept 3 bases outside the gene matches. The CDR3 DNA reads TGTGCCAGCAGTAGAAGCGGGAGAGATACGCAGTATTTT. This sequence encodes CASSRSGRDTQYF.